This is a list of T cell receptor beta chains from one sample in a study of cytomegalovirus exposure and HLA in healthy donors. The assay was immunoSEQ multiplex PCR, and TCRdb's table has in-frame clones only and misses some. The sample has 100,000 to 150,000 clones; around three quarters are singletons. The material sequenced was PBMCs. These receptors were collected from a woman in her thirties or forties in good health and CMV-seropositive. CDR3s include the opening cysteine and the closing phenylalanine or tryptophan. Fields, in order: D gene, J gene, V gene, CDR3 length, clone size, CDR3 DNA, CDR3 protein. D genes are given only for firm matches. The listing skips clone size in some rows; elsewhere it reads once, few, many or a size class.

D gene: TRBD1
J gene: TRBJ1-4
V gene: TRBV2
CDR3 length: 14
clone size: -
CDR3 DNA: TGTGCCAGCAGTGGAGGGACAGGGAATGAAAAACTGTTTTTT
CDR3 protein: CASSGGTGNEKLFF

D gene: TRBD1
J gene: TRBJ1-4
V gene: TRBV15
CDR3 length: 15
clone size: -
CDR3 DNA: TGTGCCACCAGCAGAAAGACAGGGGGTAATGAAAAACTGTTTTTT
CDR3 protein: CATSRKTGGNEKLFF

D gene: TRBD1
J gene: TRBJ1-2
V gene: TRBV5-1
CDR3 length: 15
clone size: -
CDR3 DNA: TGCGCCAGCAGCCCGGGACAGGGGGCAAGCTATGGCTACACCTTC
CDR3 protein: CASSPGQGASYGYTF

D gene: -
J gene: TRBJ2-7
V gene: TRBV29-1
CDR3 length: 11
clone size: -
CDR3 DNA: TGCAGCGTTGTGGGGAGCTACGAGCAGTACTTC
CDR3 protein: CSVVGSYEQYF

D gene: -
J gene: TRBJ2-2
V gene: TRBV4-1
CDR3 length: 16
clone size: -
CDR3 DNA: TGCGCCAGCAGCCAAGACCCAGACTCGAACACCGGGGAGCTGTTTTTT
CDR3 protein: CASSQDPDSNTGELFF

D gene: -
J gene: TRBJ1-4
V gene: TRBV11-2
CDR3 length: 16
clone size: -
CDR3 DNA: TGTGCCAGCAGCGCTTGGAGCGGGGCAACTAATGAAAAACTGTTTTTT
CDR3 protein: CASSAWSGATNEKLFF

D gene: -
J gene: TRBJ2-6
V gene: TRBV5-8
CDR3 length: 18
clone size: -
CDR3 DNA: TGTGCCAGCAGCTTATCCTACAGGACCCTCTCTGGGGCCAACGTCCTGACTTTC
CDR3 protein: CASSLSYRTLSGANVLTF

D gene: -
J gene: TRBJ1-2
V gene: TRBV2
CDR3 length: 12
clone size: many
CDR3 DNA: TGTGCCAGCAGGGGCAGTGGCTATGGCTACACCTTC
CDR3 protein: CASRGSGYGYTF

D gene: -
J gene: TRBJ2-7
V gene: TRBV4-1
CDR3 length: 15
clone size: -
CDR3 DNA: TGCGCCAGCAGCCAAGATAGATGGAGCTCCTACGAGCAGTACTTC
CDR3 protein: CASSQDRWSSYEQYF

D gene: -
J gene: TRBJ2-5
V gene: TRBV27
CDR3 length: 13
clone size: -
CDR3 DNA: TGTGCCAGCAGTTCACTCTCACAAGAGACCCAGTACTTC
CDR3 protein: CASSSLSQETQYF

D gene: -
J gene: TRBJ1-6
V gene: TRBV15
CDR3 length: 13
clone size: -
CDR3 DNA: TGTGCCACCAGCATTAATATCGGGTCGCCCCTCCACTTT
CDR3 protein: CATSINIGSPLHF

D gene: -
J gene: TRBJ2-5
V gene: TRBV6-6
CDR3 length: 16
clone size: once
CDR3 DNA: TGTGCCAGCAGACCCCACAGCGATGGACTCTCAGAGACCCAGTACTTC
CDR3 protein: CASRPHSDGLSETQYF

D gene: -
J gene: TRBJ1-5
V gene: TRBV6-5
CDR3 length: 15
clone size: -
CDR3 DNA: TGTGCCAGCAGTTACTCTCGGGGTTCGGATCAGCCCCAGCATTTT
CDR3 protein: CASSYSRGSDQPQHF

D gene: TRBD1
J gene: TRBJ1-2
V gene: TRBV30
CDR3 length: 13
clone size: -
CDR3 DNA: TGTGCCTGGGGAAGGACAGGGGGCGATGGCTACACCTTC
CDR3 protein: CAWGRTGGDGYTF

D gene: -
J gene: TRBJ1-6
V gene: TRBV6-5
CDR3 length: 12
clone size: -
CDR3 DNA: TGTGCCAGCAGTTCAGTTAATTCACCCCTCCACTTT
CDR3 protein: CASSSVNSPLHF

D gene: -
J gene: TRBJ2-1
V gene: TRBV5-5
CDR3 length: 15
clone size: -
CDR3 DNA: TGTGCCAGCCGTTTATCAGGGTTATCCTACAATGAGCAGTTCTTC
CDR3 protein: CASRLSGLSYNEQFF

D gene: -
J gene: TRBJ1-3
V gene: TRBV19
CDR3 length: 13
clone size: -
CDR3 DNA: TGTGCCAGTACAGGGGTAGCAGGAAACACCATATATTTT
CDR3 protein: CASTGVAGNTIYF

D gene: -
J gene: TRBJ2-6
V gene: TRBV6-5
CDR3 length: 15
clone size: -
CDR3 DNA: TGTGCCAGTACGCTTAGGGGCTCTGGGGCCAACGGCCTGACTTTC
CDR3 protein: CASTLRGSGANGLTF

D gene: TRBD2
J gene: TRBJ2-5
V gene: TRBV6-1
CDR3 length: 18
clone size: few
CDR3 DNA: TGTGCCAGCAGTGAAGCCATGAACGGCGGGAGGCCTCAAGAGACCCAGTACTTC
CDR3 protein: CASSEAMNGGRPQETQYF

D gene: -
J gene: TRBJ2-5
V gene: TRBV6-1
CDR3 length: 16
clone size: -
CDR3 DNA: TGTGCCAGCAGTGAAAGGGTAGCGGCCACGGGAGAGACCCAGTACTTC
CDR3 protein: CASSERVAATGETQYF

D gene: TRBD1
J gene: TRBJ2-2
V gene: TRBV5-1
CDR3 length: 16
clone size: -
CDR3 DNA: TGCGCCAGCAGCTTGGTATTGCAGGGGGCTGCCGGGGAGCTGTTTTTT
CDR3 protein: CASSLVLQGAAGELFF

D gene: -
J gene: TRBJ1-1
V gene: TRBV30
CDR3 length: 13
clone size: few
CDR3 DNA: TGTGCCTGGAGTGTCGACAGGACGAGAAAAGCTTTCTTT
CDR3 protein: CAWSVDRTRKAFF

D gene: TRBD2
J gene: TRBJ2-1
V gene: TRBV19
CDR3 length: 16
clone size: -
CDR3 DNA: TGTGCCAGTAGTTTGCTAGCGGGAGGCCTTTACAATGAGCAGTTCTTC
CDR3 protein: CASSLLAGGLYNEQFF

D gene: -
J gene: TRBJ2-1
V gene: TRBV2
CDR3 length: 13
clone size: -
CDR3 DNA: TGTGCCAGCAGTGAAGTGGTACGGGTTGAGCAGTTCTTC
CDR3 protein: CASSEVVRVEQFF

D gene: -
J gene: TRBJ2-7
V gene: TRBV11-2
CDR3 length: 15
clone size: once
CDR3 DNA: TGTGCCAGCAGCTCCCCCCGCACTGCCGCCTACGAGCAGTACTTC
CDR3 protein: CASSSPRTAAYEQYF

D gene: TRBD2
J gene: TRBJ2-7
V gene: TRBV28
CDR3 length: 16
clone size: -
CDR3 DNA: TGTGCCAGCAGTTTATACGGACTAGTCAGCTCCTACGAGCAGTACTTC
CDR3 protein: CASSLYGLVSSYEQYF

D gene: -
J gene: TRBJ2-2
V gene: TRBV30
CDR3 length: 14
clone size: -
CDR3 DNA: TGTGCCTGGAGTGTACGGGGGTCAGGCGGGGAGCTGTTTTTT
CDR3 protein: CAWSVRGSGGELFF

D gene: TRBD1
J gene: TRBJ1-4
V gene: TRBV7-9
CDR3 length: 17
clone size: -
CDR3 DNA: TGTGCCAGCAGCTTACCCTTAACAGGGGGAACTAATGAAAAACTGTTTTTT
CDR3 protein: CASSLPLTGGTNEKLFF

D gene: -
J gene: TRBJ1-3
V gene: TRBV4-1
CDR3 length: 17
clone size: -
CDR3 DNA: TGCGCCAGCAGCCAAGAGATCGCCAGGCAGGGTGGAAACACCATATATTTT
CDR3 protein: CASSQEIARQGGNTIYF